This is a list of T cell receptor beta chains from one sample in a study of blood T cell repertoires in COVID-19. The protocol was immunoSEQ multiplex PCR, while the TCRdb copy is restricted to in-frame clones and leaves out a portion. The profile shows approximately 140,000 clones, 80% to 90% of them singletons. Sequenced sample: peripheral blood. All receptors derive from a man aged 50-60 years with active or convalescent COVID-19. The CDR3 runs from the conserved cysteine through the conserved F or W. Fields, in order: CDR3 DNA, CDR3 protein, J gene, V gene, D gene, clone size. D genes are given only for firm matches. Size is omitted from some rows. Given values are once, few, many or a class for expanded clones.

CDR3 DNA: TGTGCCAGCAGCCGACGGAGCCCCAGTTACAATGAGCAGTTCTTC
CDR3 protein: CASSRRSPSYNEQFF
J gene: TRBJ2-1
V gene: TRBV14
D gene: NA
clone size: NA

CDR3 DNA: TGTGCCAGCAGCTTGTTAACTAGCGGGGGGGCTTATGAGCAGTTCTTC
CDR3 protein: CASSLLTSGGAYEQFF
J gene: TRBJ2-1
V gene: TRBV5-4
D gene: TRBD2
clone size: NA

CDR3 DNA: TGCGCCAGCAGCATAGGGATCGACAGGGGGACGCATCACGAGCAGTACTTC
CDR3 protein: CASSIGIDRGTHHEQYF
J gene: TRBJ2-7
V gene: TRBV5-1
D gene: TRBD1
clone size: few

CDR3 DNA: TGTGCCAGCAAGGGGCCAACTAATGAAAAACTGTTTTTT
CDR3 protein: CASKGPTNEKLFF
J gene: TRBJ1-4
V gene: TRBV12-3/TRBV12-4
D gene: NA
clone size: NA

CDR3 DNA: TGTGCCAGCAGCCCTTCCACGAGGCGGGGGGGCCTGTTGGGCGAGCAGTACTTC
CDR3 protein: CASSPSTRRGGLLGEQYF
J gene: TRBJ2-7
V gene: TRBV6-2/TRBV6-3
D gene: TRBD2
clone size: NA

CDR3 DNA: TGTGCCAGCAGCTTACTCGGGACAGGGGGGCCTGGGGCCAACGTCCTGACTTTC
CDR3 protein: CASSLLGTGGPGANVLTF
J gene: TRBJ2-6
V gene: TRBV11-2
D gene: TRBD1
clone size: NA

CDR3 DNA: TGTGCCAGCAGCTCCCCCATGGGAGGGGAGGTTATCCAAGAGACCCAGTACTTC
CDR3 protein: CASSSPMGGEVIQETQYF
J gene: TRBJ2-5
V gene: TRBV7-9
D gene: TRBD2
clone size: NA

CDR3 DNA: TGTGCCAGCAGTCATATCCTCCCGGGCCCATCTTCAGCGGGCTCTGGAAACACCATATATTTT
CDR3 protein: CASSHILPGPSSAGSGNTIYF
J gene: TRBJ1-3
V gene: TRBV6-6
D gene: NA
clone size: NA

CDR3 DNA: TGTGCCAGCAGTGGTCGTACGCAGTATTTT
CDR3 protein: CASSGRTQYF
J gene: TRBJ2-3
V gene: TRBV2
D gene: NA
clone size: NA

CDR3 DNA: TGTGCCAGCAGTTACTTGTCCGGGAACAATGAGCAGTTCTTC
CDR3 protein: CASSYLSGNNEQFF
J gene: TRBJ2-1
V gene: TRBV6-2/TRBV6-3
D gene: NA
clone size: once

CDR3 DNA: TGTGCCAGCAGTGAAAGGGGCTGGCTTTATGGCTACACCTTC
CDR3 protein: CASSERGWLYGYTF
J gene: TRBJ1-2
V gene: TRBV2
D gene: NA
clone size: NA

CDR3 DNA: TGTGCCAGCAGCCGTAGCGGGGGGGAAGAGACCCAGTACTTC
CDR3 protein: CASSRSGGEETQYF
J gene: TRBJ2-5
V gene: TRBV6-6
D gene: TRBD2
clone size: NA

CDR3 DNA: TGTGCCAGTAGTATAGATCCTACCTCGGGCTATGGCTACACCTTC
CDR3 protein: CASSIDPTSGYGYTF
J gene: TRBJ1-2
V gene: TRBV19
D gene: NA
clone size: NA

CDR3 DNA: TGTGCCTGGAGACGCGGCCCAACGACAGGGGGAAGGGACGGGGAGCTGTTTTTT
CDR3 protein: CAWRRGPTTGGRDGELFF
J gene: TRBJ2-2
V gene: TRBV30
D gene: TRBD1
clone size: NA

CDR3 DNA: TGTGCCAGTAGTATCGAGCACAGGGGGCTTGGTGGCTACACCTTC
CDR3 protein: CASSIEHRGLGGYTF
J gene: TRBJ1-2
V gene: TRBV19
D gene: TRBD1
clone size: NA

CDR3 DNA: TGTGCCAGCAGTGAGTCGGGACAGTACTCCGATACGCAGTATTTT
CDR3 protein: CASSESGQYSDTQYF
J gene: TRBJ2-3
V gene: TRBV6-1
D gene: TRBD1
clone size: NA

CDR3 DNA: TGCGCCAGCAGCCAGTATCCCAGCGGGGGAGCCCAGGGGAAAAAAGAGACCCAGTACTTC
CDR3 protein: CASSQYPSGGAQGKKETQYF
J gene: TRBJ2-5
V gene: TRBV4-3
D gene: TRBD2
clone size: NA

CDR3 DNA: TGTGCCAGTAGTACCCGACTAGCGGGGTTCACCGGGGAGCTGTTTTTT
CDR3 protein: CASSTRLAGFTGELFF
J gene: TRBJ2-2
V gene: TRBV19
D gene: TRBD2
clone size: NA

CDR3 DNA: TGTGCCAGCAGTGAACTAGGGAGGAGTGAGCAGTTCTTC
CDR3 protein: CASSELGRSEQFF
J gene: TRBJ2-1
V gene: TRBV6-1
D gene: NA
clone size: NA

CDR3 DNA: TGTGCCAGCAGCATGAGCGGTCGCTCCTACGAGCAGTACTTC
CDR3 protein: CASSMSGRSYEQYF
J gene: TRBJ2-7
V gene: TRBV7-2
D gene: NA
clone size: NA

CDR3 DNA: TGTGCCAGCAGCTTCGTTACAGGGTTTGGGGCCAACGTCCTGACTTTC
CDR3 protein: CASSFVTGFGANVLTF
J gene: TRBJ2-6
V gene: TRBV5-5
D gene: NA
clone size: NA

CDR3 DNA: TGTGCCAGCAGCTTAGAAGGGGTCAACAATGAGCAGTTCTTC
CDR3 protein: CASSLEGVNNEQFF
J gene: TRBJ2-1
V gene: TRBV7-2
D gene: NA
clone size: NA

CDR3 DNA: TGTGCCAGCAGTTCTCTAGCGGGGGGGAGCTATGAGCAGTTCTTC
CDR3 protein: CASSSLAGGSYEQFF
J gene: TRBJ2-1
V gene: TRBV7-6
D gene: TRBD2
clone size: NA

CDR3 DNA: TGTGCCAGCAGCCCACGCGACAGGGGAGGGCCCCTCCACTTT
CDR3 protein: CASSPRDRGGPLHF
J gene: TRBJ1-6
V gene: TRBV3-1/TRBV3-2
D gene: TRBD1
clone size: NA

CDR3 DNA: TGTGCCAGCAGCAAGTACCGGGACAGGGGATATGGCTACACCTTC
CDR3 protein: CASSKYRDRGYGYTF
J gene: TRBJ1-2
V gene: TRBV7-8
D gene: TRBD1
clone size: NA

CDR3 DNA: TGTGCCAGCAGTGAAGGACCAGGGTCGGAGACCCAGTACTTC
CDR3 protein: CASSEGPGSETQYF
J gene: TRBJ2-5
V gene: TRBV2
D gene: NA
clone size: NA

CDR3 DNA: TGTGCCAGCAGCCAAGCAGTCGTTTACAATGAGCAGTTCTTC
CDR3 protein: CASSQAVVYNEQFF
J gene: TRBJ2-1
V gene: TRBV3-1/TRBV3-2
D gene: NA
clone size: NA

CDR3 DNA: TGTGCCTGGAGGACAGGGTACACCGGGGAGCTGTTTTTT
CDR3 protein: CAWRTGYTGELFF
J gene: TRBJ2-2
V gene: TRBV30
D gene: TRBD1
clone size: few

CDR3 DNA: TGCGCCAGCACAGACACTAGCGGGGCTCAAGAGACCCAGTACTTC
CDR3 protein: CASTDTSGAQETQYF
J gene: TRBJ2-5
V gene: TRBV5-1
D gene: TRBD2
clone size: NA

CDR3 DNA: TGTGCCAGCAGTGACCAGACTAGCGGGAGGCTGCATGAGCAGTTCTTC
CDR3 protein: CASSDQTSGRLHEQFF
J gene: TRBJ2-1
V gene: TRBV6-4
D gene: TRBD2
clone size: NA

CDR3 DNA: TGCGCCAGCAGCTACGGGACTAGCGGGAAGGCAGATACGCAGTATTTT
CDR3 protein: CASSYGTSGKADTQYF
J gene: TRBJ2-3
V gene: TRBV5-1
D gene: TRBD2
clone size: few

CDR3 DNA: TGCGCCAGCAGCATGACGGGTACAACCTACGAGCAGTACTTC
CDR3 protein: CASSMTGTTYEQYF
J gene: TRBJ2-7
V gene: TRBV5-1
D gene: NA
clone size: NA

CDR3 DNA: TGCAGCGTGGGACAGGCGCTAGAGACCCAGTACTTC
CDR3 protein: CSVGQALETQYF
J gene: TRBJ2-5
V gene: TRBV29-1
D gene: TRBD1
clone size: NA

CDR3 DNA: TGTGCCACCAGTGACCCCCCAGGGGGTGGCTACACCTTC
CDR3 protein: CATSDPPGGGYTF
J gene: TRBJ1-2
V gene: TRBV24-1
D gene: TRBD1
clone size: NA

CDR3 DNA: TGCAGCGTTGAAGAATACCGCCCTAGCGGGGGCGTCTACAATGAGCAGTTCTTC
CDR3 protein: CSVEEYRPSGGVYNEQFF
J gene: TRBJ2-1
V gene: TRBV29-1
D gene: TRBD2
clone size: NA

CDR3 DNA: TGTGCCAGCAGCGCCCGAGGGCCGCGGTACTTC
CDR3 protein: CASSARGPRYF
J gene: TRBJ2-5
V gene: TRBV7-8
D gene: NA
clone size: once

CDR3 DNA: TGTGCCAGCAGTTCCCCCGCGGGGGCGCATGGAAACACCATATATTTT
CDR3 protein: CASSSPAGAHGNTIYF
J gene: TRBJ1-3
V gene: TRBV6-5
D gene: NA
clone size: NA

CDR3 DNA: TGCGCCAGCAGCAGGACAGGACCTCGGGAAAAACTGTTTTTT
CDR3 protein: CASSRTGPREKLFF
J gene: TRBJ1-4
V gene: TRBV5-1
D gene: TRBD1
clone size: NA

CDR3 DNA: TGTGCCAGCAGCTTAGGCCGGGCACGGGCAGGGGCAAATGAAAAACTGTTTTTT
CDR3 protein: CASSLGRARAGANEKLFF
J gene: TRBJ1-4
V gene: TRBV11-2
D gene: NA
clone size: NA

CDR3 DNA: TGTGCCCGAGACAGGGGGCCTGCTAAAGGGGCCAACGTCCTGACTTTC
CDR3 protein: CARDRGPAKGANVLTF
J gene: TRBJ2-6
V gene: TRBV30
D gene: TRBD1
clone size: NA

CDR3 DNA: TGTGCCAGCAGCGCCTTCCCTGCGGGAGATACGCAGTATTTT
CDR3 protein: CASSAFPAGDTQYF
J gene: TRBJ2-3
V gene: TRBV5-4
D gene: NA
clone size: NA

CDR3 DNA: TGCGCCAGCAGCCAAGTACACAGGGCCGGTGAAAAACTGTTTTTT
CDR3 protein: CASSQVHRAGEKLFF
J gene: TRBJ1-4
V gene: TRBV4-1
D gene: NA
clone size: few

CDR3 DNA: TGTGCCAGCAGCGGACAGGGAAACTATGGCTACACCTTC
CDR3 protein: CASSGQGNYGYTF
J gene: TRBJ1-2
V gene: TRBV9
D gene: TRBD1
clone size: NA

CDR3 DNA: TGTGCCACCAGCTACGGACTAGCGGGAGGGGAATTAGAGACCCAGTACTTC
CDR3 protein: CATSYGLAGGELETQYF
J gene: TRBJ2-5
V gene: TRBV15
D gene: TRBD2
clone size: NA

CDR3 DNA: TGTGCCTGGAGTGGGACAGGGGGTGGTGGCTACACCTTC
CDR3 protein: CAWSGTGGGGYTF
J gene: TRBJ1-2
V gene: TRBV30
D gene: TRBD1
clone size: few

CDR3 DNA: TGTGCCAGCAGTTTTCCTGCGGATAATCAGCCCCAGCATTTT
CDR3 protein: CASSFPADNQPQHF
J gene: TRBJ1-5
V gene: TRBV28
D gene: NA
clone size: NA

CDR3 DNA: TGTGCCAGCAGCTCAAAGCTGGGCCCAAACAATGAGCAGTTCTTC
CDR3 protein: CASSSKLGPNNEQFF
J gene: TRBJ2-1
V gene: TRBV7-2
D gene: NA
clone size: NA

CDR3 DNA: TGCGCCAGCAGCCGCCAGGGCCCCGGGGAGCTGTTTTTT
CDR3 protein: CASSRQGPGELFF
J gene: TRBJ2-2
V gene: TRBV5-1
D gene: NA
clone size: once

CDR3 DNA: TGTGCCAGCAGCTTGGGGAGATTCTCTGGAAACACCATATATTTT
CDR3 protein: CASSLGRFSGNTIYF
J gene: TRBJ1-3
V gene: TRBV5-5
D gene: NA
clone size: NA

CDR3 DNA: TGTGCCAGCAGAACCCGGGAGGGAGGAGCCGAGCAGTACTTC
CDR3 protein: CASRTREGGAEQYF
J gene: TRBJ2-7
V gene: TRBV2
D gene: TRBD2
clone size: few

CDR3 DNA: TGCGCCAGCAGCTTGAGCGGTTTGAGCACCGGGGAGCTGTTTTTT
CDR3 protein: CASSLSGLSTGELFF
J gene: TRBJ2-2
V gene: TRBV5-1
D gene: NA
clone size: few

CDR3 DNA: TGTGCCACCAGTGGACCTGGGACAGCGAGGGGCGGCTACACCTTC
CDR3 protein: CATSGPGTARGGYTF
J gene: TRBJ1-2
V gene: TRBV24-1
D gene: TRBD1
clone size: NA

CDR3 DNA: TGTGCCAGCCAGGACAGGGGGGCCGGGGAGCTGTTTTTT
CDR3 protein: CASQDRGAGELFF
J gene: TRBJ2-2
V gene: TRBV12-3/TRBV12-4
D gene: TRBD1
clone size: once

CDR3 DNA: TGTGCCAGCAGCTTACCGGGACAGGGGGTTAGCGGTGAGCAGTTCTTC
CDR3 protein: CASSLPGQGVSGEQFF
J gene: TRBJ2-1
V gene: TRBV7-6
D gene: TRBD1
clone size: NA

CDR3 DNA: TGTGCCAGCAGCCAAGCTGCGGGACAAGAGACCCAGTACTTC
CDR3 protein: CASSQAAGQETQYF
J gene: TRBJ2-5
V gene: TRBV3-1/TRBV3-2
D gene: NA
clone size: NA

CDR3 DNA: TGTGCCATCAGTGTTGGCCCGGGACAGGGAACCTACGAGCAGTACTTC
CDR3 protein: CAISVGPGQGTYEQYF
J gene: TRBJ2-7
V gene: TRBV10-3
D gene: TRBD1
clone size: NA